This TCR beta chain is drawn from a study of human T cells and chemical hapten exposure. Germline-derived CDR1 and CDR2 are MNHEY and SVGAGI. The V end was cut by 7 bases, the J end by 4 bases, with 14 bases between. The CDR3 consists of 15 residues. Study findings and constraints: With regard to DPC sensitization, TCRs above 1 in 1000 frequency did not change.

TCRdb independently ran MiXCR on the 5' RACE reads; one entry per CDR3 protein. Among 65,000 to 90,000 distinct CDR3 sequences listed, around 15% were seen once. The study extracted total RNA from unfractionated whole blood. This clonotype has only one observation. Its antigen is still unknown. This chain joins TRBV6-5 and TRBJ2-6, with D tentatively TRBD2 (5 bases). This TCR was sampled from a female donor in good health. The CDR3 sequence: CASMSGSIGANVLTF. Here the CDR3 DNA reads TGTGCCAGCATGAGCGGCTCGATAGGGGCCAACGTCCTGACTTTC.